Listed here are 7 T cell receptor beta chains from one sample, sequenced in a study of OX40 agonist ivuxolimab in advanced cancers. Measured with immunoSEQ multiplex PCR; TCRdb has only the in-frame clones, and not every one. The table lists tens of thousands of clones, approximately 88% of them singletons. Sequenced material: CD4+ or CD8+ T cells sorted from blood, taken in a trial of the OX40 agonist ivuxolimab. The source of these receptors is an adult with an advanced solid tumor such as melanoma, head and neck, liver or kidney cancer.

This chain connects TRBV28 to TRBJ1-6, with TRBD1 matching over 7 bases. Germline V gene sequence: CDR1 MDHEN, CDR2 SYDVKM. Trimming at V came to 5 bases and at J to 1 base, leaving 11 bases not matched to a gene. The CDR3 extends over 18 amino acids. CDR3 amino acids: CASSPRRQGASYNSPLHF. In nucleotides, the CDR3 is TGTGCCAGCAGTCCAAGACGACAGGGTGCATCCTATAATTCACCCCTCCACTTT.

This sequence joins TRBV27 and TRBJ1-4; D is unclear. The CDR3 totals 15 residues. The V gene lost 3 bases and the J gene lost 5 bases, with 13 bases spanning the gap. CDR1 is MNHEY and CDR2 is SMNVEV in the germline V gene (reference sequence). The CDR3 region has the DNA TGTGCCAGCAGTTTTATGGCCGGGTTGAATGAAAAACTGTTTTTT. Translation: CASSFMAGLNEKLFF.

The J gene is TRBJ1-3, the V gene TRBV18; D ambiguous. V lost 0 bases and J 4 bases, leaving 10 bases between the germline ends. This CDR3 is 15 amino acids long. Germline V gene sequence: CDR1 KGHSH, CDR2 LQKENI. CDR3 residues: CASSPPVTWGNTIYF. CDR3 nucleotide sequence: TGTGCCAGCTCACCACCGGTGACATGGGGAAACACCATATATTTT.

The chain couples TRBV4-2 to TRBJ2-1; D is tentatively TRBD1 or TRBD2 (5 bases each). Trimming removed 2 bases from V and 0 bases from J, with 14 bases in between. Germline CDR1 reads LGHNA; CDR2 reads YNFKEQ. The CDR3 sequence is 17 residues long. CDR3 amino acids: CASSQTPGLGSYNEQFF. The CDR3 nucleotides are TGTGCCAGCAGCCAAACCCCGGGGCTGGGCTCCTACAATGAGCAGTTCTTC.

The chain combines TRBV6-5 with TRBJ2-1; 11 bases fit TRBD1. The CDR3 loop spans 16 amino acids. The V segment lost 0 bases and the J segment 8 bases; nucleotides outside the gene matches: 6. Germline V gene data show CDR1 as MNHEY and CDR2 as SVGAGI. Written as DNA, the CDR3 is TGTGCCAGCAGTTACTCTCGGACAGGGGGCACGGATGAGCAGTTCTTC. It yields the protein CASSYSRTGGTDEQFF.

This clone turned up a few times. V is TRBV5-6 and J is TRBJ2-1; D not certain. V lost 7 bases, J lost 4 bases, and 12 bases lay in between. Germline CDR1 and CDR2: SGHDT and YYEEEE. The CDR3 has 13 residues. CDR3 nucleotides: TGTGCCAGCGGCCATTCTTTTTACAATGAGCAGTTCTTC. Amino acids: CASGHSFYNEQFF.

The CDR3: CATLGETQYF. The CDR3 DNA sequence: TGTGCCACCCTCGGAGAGACCCAGTACTTC. The V call is TRBV6-5, the J call TRBJ2-5; D call uncertain. V lost 10 bases to trimming and J lost 4 bases, with 7 bases between them. CDR1 is MNHEY and CDR2 is SVGAGI in the germline V gene. The CDR3 contains 10 residues.